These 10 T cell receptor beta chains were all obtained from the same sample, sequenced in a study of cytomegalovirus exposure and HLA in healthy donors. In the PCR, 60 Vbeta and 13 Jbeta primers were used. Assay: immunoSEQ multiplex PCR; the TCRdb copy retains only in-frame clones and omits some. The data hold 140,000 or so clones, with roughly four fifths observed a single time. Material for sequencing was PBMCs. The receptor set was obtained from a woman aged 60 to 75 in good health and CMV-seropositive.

CDR3 nucleotide sequence: TGCGCCAGCAGCCGGGTCGGACAGGCGATTTACAATGAGCAGTTCTTC. This codes for CASSRVGQAIYNEQFF. J is TRBJ2-1 and V is TRBV4-1; 7 bases match TRBD1. The CDR3 runs 16 residues. The ends lost 4 bases at V and 4 bases at J; junction bases unmatched: 10. CDR1 is MGHRA, CDR2 YSYEKL, per germline.

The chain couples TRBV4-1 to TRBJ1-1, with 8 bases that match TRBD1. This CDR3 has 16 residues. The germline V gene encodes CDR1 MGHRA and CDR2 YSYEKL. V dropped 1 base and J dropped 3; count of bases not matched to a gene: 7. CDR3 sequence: CASSQGGRGLDTEAFF. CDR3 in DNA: TGCGCCAGCAGCCAAGGTGGCAGGGGGCTGGACACTGAAGCTTTCTTT.

The CDR3 region is CASSATIRETQYF. As DNA, the CDR3 is TGTGCCAGCAGCGCGACAATTCGAGAGACCCAGTACTTC. V and J are TRBV6-5 and TRBJ2-5, with D unclear. V lost 6 bases and J lost 4, with 12 bases in between. This CDR3 spans 13 amino acids. Per the germline V gene, CDR1 is MNHEY and CDR2 is SVGAGI.

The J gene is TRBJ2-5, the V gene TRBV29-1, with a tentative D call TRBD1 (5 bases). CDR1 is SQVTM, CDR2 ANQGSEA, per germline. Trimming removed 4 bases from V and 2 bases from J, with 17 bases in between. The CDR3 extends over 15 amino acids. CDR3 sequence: CSVAPSIGAQETQYF. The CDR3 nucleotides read TGCAGCGTTGCCCCCTCGATAGGGGCTCAAGAGACCCAGTACTTC.

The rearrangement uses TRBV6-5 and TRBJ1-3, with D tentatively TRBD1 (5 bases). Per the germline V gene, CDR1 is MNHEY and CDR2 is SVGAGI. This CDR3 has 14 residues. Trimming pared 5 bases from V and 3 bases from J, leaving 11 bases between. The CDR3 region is CASSRRGGGNTIYF. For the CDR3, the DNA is TGTGCCAGCAGTAGGAGGGGTGGTGGAAACACCATATATTTT.

The CDR3 is CASSVGTSGKDTQYF. The CDR3 DNA sequence: TGTGCCAGCAGCGTCGGGACTAGCGGGAAAGATACGCAGTATTTT. J is TRBJ2-3 and V is TRBV5-5; TRBD2 matches 13 bases. With V trimmed by 4 bases and J by 5 bases, 4 bases remained unmatched. The CDR3 runs to 15 residues. The V gene's germline CDR1 is SGHKS and CDR2 YYEKEE (reference sequence).

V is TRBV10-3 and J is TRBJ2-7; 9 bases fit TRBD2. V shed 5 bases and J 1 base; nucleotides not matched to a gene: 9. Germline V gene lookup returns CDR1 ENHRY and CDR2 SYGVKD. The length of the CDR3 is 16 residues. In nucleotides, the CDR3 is TGTGCCATCAGTTCAGCCTCTAGCGGGGCTTCCTACGAGCAGTACTTC. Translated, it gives CAISSASSGASYEQYF.

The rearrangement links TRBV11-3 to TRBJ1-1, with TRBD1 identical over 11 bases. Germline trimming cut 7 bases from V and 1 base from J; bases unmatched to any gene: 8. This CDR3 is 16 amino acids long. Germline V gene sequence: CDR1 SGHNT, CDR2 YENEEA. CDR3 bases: TGTGCCAGCATTGGACAGGGGGCTTCCGGGAACACTGAAGCTTTCTTT. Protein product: CASIGQGASGNTEAFF.

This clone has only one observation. The CDR3 loop is CASSLDTAGMGSPLHF. The DNA of the CDR3 is TGTGCCAGCAGCTTGGACACAGCAGGGATGGGTTCACCCCTCCACTTT. The rearrangement links TRBV5-4 to TRBJ1-6; tentatively, D is TRBD1 (5 bases). CDR1 is SGHNT, CDR2 YYREEE, per germline (reference sequence). The CDR3 totals 16 residues. V gave up 0 bases and J gave up 9 bases, with 16 bases separating them. Filled out from reference TRBV5-4 and TRBJ1-6, the complete variable domain reads ETGVTQSPTHLIKTRGQQVTLRCSSQSGHNTVSWYQQALGQGPQFIFQYYREEENGRGNFPPRFSGLQFPNYSSELNVNALELDDSALYLCASSLDTAGMGSPLHFGNGTRLTVT.

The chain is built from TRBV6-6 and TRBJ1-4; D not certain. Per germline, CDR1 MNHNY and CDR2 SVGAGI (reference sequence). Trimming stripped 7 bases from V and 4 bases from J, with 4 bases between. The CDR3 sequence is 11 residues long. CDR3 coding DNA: TGTGCCAGCAAGCTTAATGAAAAACTGTTTTTT. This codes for CASKLNEKLFF.